Listed here are 25 T cell receptor beta chains from one sample, sequenced in a study of blood T cell repertoires in COVID-19. Only in-frame clones appear in the TCRdb table, and some are missing; sequencing was by immunoSEQ multiplex PCR. The table includes about 130,000 clones, around 86% detected once. Sequenced material: peripheral blood. The receptors derive from an elderly woman with acute or convalescent COVID-19.

This clone came up a few times. This chain uses TRBV28 with TRBJ1-6; no clear D gene. Trimming took off 5 bases at V and 0 bases at J, with 14 bases between the two ends. The CDR3 spans 17 residues. Germline assignment: CDR1 MDHEN and CDR2 SYDVKM. The CDR3, as DNA: TGTGCCAGCAGTATAGGGCTAGGGAGCTCCTATAATTCACCCCTCCACTTT. Its translation is CASSIGLGSSYNSPLHF.

V usage is TRBV3-1 (or the pseudogene TRBV3-2) and J usage is TRBJ1-1; a possible D gene is TRBD1 (5 bases). In germline, CDR1 is LGHDT, CDR2 YNNKEL (reference sequence). The CDR3 contains 12 residues. V lost 4 bases and J 8 bases, leaving 11 bases between the germline ends. The CDR3 sequence: CASSRRGGEAFF. The CDR3 DNA reads as TGTGCCAGCAGCCGAAGGGGTGGAGAAGCTTTCTTT.

CDR3 residues: CASSPPGLGEGYTF. CDR3 coding DNA: TGCGCCAGCAGCCCCCCCGGTCTCGGGGAAGGCTACACCTTC. The chain uses TRBV5-1 and TRBJ1-2; no reliable D call. From germline, CDR1 is SGHRS and CDR2 YFSETQ. V was cut by 4 bases and J by 8 bases, with 18 bases left in between. This CDR3 has 14 amino acids.

The rearrangement joins TRBV25-1 to TRBJ1-3, with a weak D call TRBD1 (6 bases). CDR1 is MGHDK, CDR2 SYGVNS, per germline. The V end was cut by 5 bases, the J end by 1 base, with 9 bases between. This CDR3 spans 14 amino acids. The DNA for the CDR3 is TGTGCCAGCAGTAGGGACAATTCTGGAAACACCATATATTTT. Translation gives CASSRDNSGNTIYF.

The rearrangement uses TRBV5-5 and TRBJ1-1, with a possible D match to TRBD1 (5 bases). Trimming stripped 4 bases from V and 0 bases from J, with 16 bases between. There are 16 residues in the CDR3. The germline CDR1 and CDR2 sequences are SGHKS and YYEKEE (reference sequence). CDR3 sequence reads: CASSPRGLTLNTEAFF. CDR3 bases: TGTGCCAGCAGCCCTCGGGGGTTGACATTGAACACTGAAGCTTTCTTT.

This clone occurred a few times. The V gene is TRBV11-2, the J gene TRBJ2-5, with 9 bases fitting TRBD1. V lost 4 bases, J lost 9 bases, and 9 bases stayed unmatched. Germline CDR1 SGHAT, CDR2 FQNNGV. This CDR3 contains 14 residues. The CDR3 reads CASSYRDRELAQYF. CDR3 sequence (DNA): TGTGCCAGCAGCTATCGGGACAGGGAGTTGGCCCAGTACTTC.

This sequence joins TRBV7-2 and TRBJ1-1; D unclear. The CDR3 extends over 14 amino acids. Per the germline V gene, CDR1 is SGHTA and CDR2 is FQGNSA. V lost 3 bases and J lost 6, with 14 bases in between. The CDR3 is CASSLRASFAEAFF. The CDR3 bases are TGTGCCAGCAGCTTGAGAGCGTCCTTCGCTGAAGCTTTCTTT.

The chain recombines TRBV3-1 (or the pseudogene TRBV3-2) with TRBJ1-1, with 8 positions matching TRBD1. CDR1 and CDR2 from the germline V gene are LGHDT and YNNKEL (reference sequence). The CDR3 contains 18 residues. Trimming cost V 1 base and J 5 bases; bases outside gene matches: 15. The CDR3 DNA reads as TGTGCCAGCAGCCAAGGTTTGGCAGGGGGCGCGGTCGGGACTGAAGCTTTCTTT. This encodes CASSQGLAGGAVGTEAFF.

The genes are TRBV19 and TRBJ1-1; maybe TRBD1 (5 bases). Trimming pared 3 bases from V and 9 bases from J, leaving 11 bases between. Germline CDR1 is LNHDA and CDR2 is SQIVND (reference sequence). This CDR3 has 12 residues. CDR3 sequence (DNA): TGTGCCAGTAGTATGACGGCAGGGCAAGCTTTCTTT. Its protein is CASSMTAGQAFF.

J is TRBJ2-2 and V is TRBV20-1, with D perhaps matching TRBD1 (5 bases). This CDR3 comprises 14 residues. Germline V CDR1 and CDR2: DFQATT, SNEGSKA (reference sequence). Deletions cut 3 bases from V and 2 bases from J, with 10 bases between. CDR3 sequence (DNA): TGCAGTGCTAGTTCCAGGGCAAACACCGGGGAGCTGTTTTTT. Translation gives CSASSRANTGELFF.

The J gene is TRBJ2-7, the V gene TRBV6-2 or TRBV6-3; 10 nucleotides line up with TRBD1. This CDR3 has 16 residues. Germline values: CDR1 MNHEY, CDR2 SVGEGT. V lost 5 bases to trimming and J lost 3 bases; unmatched junction nucleotides: 10. CDR3 sequence reads: CASSAFPGQGSYEQYF. The CDR3 nucleotides are TGTGCCAGCAGTGCGTTTCCGGGACAGGGGAGCTACGAGCAGTACTTC.

The rearrangement uses TRBV5-1 and TRBJ2-2, with TRBD2 matching 13 bases. CDR3 length: 18 residues. Germline-derived CDR1 and CDR2 are SGHRS and YFSETQ. Losses at the gene ends were 4 bases for V and 3 bases for J; bases not matched to a gene: 9. Here the CDR3 reads CASSRGLAGAFYTGELFF. CDR3 sequence (DNA): TGCGCCAGCAGCCGAGGACTAGCGGGGGCCTTCTACACCGGGGAGCTGTTTTTT. The full variable domain, in which reference TRBV5-1 and TRBJ2-2 provide the parts outside the CDR3, is KAGVTQTPRYLIKTRGQQVTLSCSPISGHRSVSWYQQTPGQGLQFLFEYFSETQRNKGNFPGRFSGRQFSNSRSEMNVSTLELGDSALYLCASSRGLAGAFYTGELFFGEGSRLTVL.

This clone was detected once. This sequence joins TRBV2 and TRBJ1-1, with 10 bases lining up with TRBD1. The CDR3 covers 15 residues. Germline CDR1 and CDR2: SNHLY and FYNNEI. The ends lost 4 bases at V and 4 bases at J; junction bases unmatched: 6. The CDR3, as DNA: TGTGCCAGCAGTGGTGACAGGGGGCGAGGCACTGAAGCTTTCTTT. Protein product: CASSGDRGRGTEAFF.

CDR3 region: CASSVRDTNYGYTF. The CDR3 bases are TGTGCCAGCAGCGTACGGGACACTAACTATGGCTACACCTTC. V and J are TRBV9 and TRBJ1-2; a possible D gene is TRBD1 (6 bases). With 1 base removed from V and 0 bases from J, the gap between germline ends came to 7 bases. Germline V CDR1 and CDR2: SGDLS, YYNGEE. The length of the CDR3 is 14 residues.

The chain links TRBV18 to TRBJ2-7; TRBD2 might be the D (5 bases). V lost 1 base to trimming and J lost 7 bases, with 8 bases between them. This CDR3 is built from 12 residues. Germline V CDR1 and CDR2: KGHSH, LQKENI. The CDR3 DNA reads TGTGCCAGCTCACCACAGGGCGGGGAGCAGTACTTC. Amino acids: CASSPQGGEQYF.

The chain combines TRBV10-3 with TRBJ2-6; a possible D gene is TRBD2 (6 bases). V was clipped by 6 bases and J by 0 bases, with 18 bases between them. Germline V gene data show CDR1 as ENHRY and CDR2 as SYGVKD. This CDR3 contains 18 residues. The CDR3 sequence is CAISGTKVGSSGANVLTF. The CDR3 coding sequence is TGTGCCATCAGCGGGACGAAAGTCGGGAGCTCTGGGGCCAACGTCCTGACTTTC.

The chain combines TRBV12-3 or TRBV12-4 with TRBJ1-2; 9 bases are shared with TRBD1. The CDR3 length is 13 residues. V was pared by 5 bases and J by 8 bases, with 6 bases of the junction left unmatched. The CDR3 DNA reads TGTGCCAGCAGTCCGGGACAGGGACCCGGCTACACCTTC. This translates into CASSPGQGPGYTF.

The chain combines TRBV28 with TRBJ1-5; D uncertain. The CDR3 covers 15 residues. Germline CDR1 is MDHEN and CDR2 is SYDVKM. V dropped 8 bases and J dropped 6 bases, with 20 bases sitting between them. In DNA, the CDR3 is TGTGCCAGCTCCGAGGGTCTAAGAGGGTTTCAGCCCCAGCATTTT. Translating gives CASSEGLRGFQPQHF.

V is TRBV5-1 and J is TRBJ2-5; 7 nucleotides line up with TRBD2. CDR3 length: 16 amino acids. CDR1 is SGHRS and CDR2 is YFSETQ in the germline V gene. Unmatched junction bases numbered 5, after V lost 0 bases and J lost 0 bases. The CDR3 DNA follows: TGCGCCAGCAGCTTGGCCGGGACTACCTACCAAGAGACCCAGTACTTC. It is translated as CASSLAGTTYQETQYF.

The gene calls are TRBV7-8 and TRBJ2-3; weak D call: TRBD1 (6 bases). With 2 bases removed from V and 5 bases from J, the gap between germline ends came to 14 bases. The CDR3 covers 15 residues. CDR1 and CDR2 (germline): SGHVS, FQNEAQ. The CDR3 nucleotides are TGTGCCAGCAGCTTAACGAGGGGGAAGGTAGATACGCAGTATTTT. Translating it yields CASSLTRGKVDTQYF.

CDR3 sequence (DNA): TGTGCCAGCAGCGTAGCTGTGCAGGGGGCCCCCGGGGAGCTGTTTTTT. This encodes CASSVAVQGAPGELFF. This chain uses TRBV9 with TRBJ2-2; the match to TRBD1 covers 8 bases. Losses at the gene ends were 0 bases for V and 6 bases for J; bases not matched to a gene: 7. This CDR3 contains 16 residues. Germline V lookup: CDR1 SGDLS, CDR2 YYNGEE.

This clone has a single count. The gene calls are TRBV6-5 and TRBJ1-1; 7 bases match TRBD1. J lost 1 base, V lost 2 bases, and 1 base had no gene match. The CDR3 is 14 amino acids. Germline lookup yields CDR1 MNHEY and CDR2 SVGAGI. CDR3: CASSYGTANTEAFF. The CDR3 DNA sequence: TGTGCCAGCAGTTACGGGACAGCGAACACTGAAGCTTTCTTT.

The chain employs TRBV6-6 and TRBJ1-6; 9 nucleotides align to TRBD1. V was clipped by 8 bases and J by 10 bases; unmatched bases: 9. Germline lookup yields CDR1 MNHNY and CDR2 SVGAGI (reference sequence). This CDR3 contains 14 residues. CDR3 in amino acids: CASQGQGSTSPLHF. Here the CDR3 DNA reads TGTGCCAGCCAGGGACAGGGATCTACCTCACCCCTCCACTTT.

The chain links TRBV18 to TRBJ1-2, with D perhaps TRBD1 (6 bases). The CDR3 is 15 amino acids. Germline V gene lookup returns CDR1 KGHSH and CDR2 LQKENI. Trimming left V 1 base short and J 0 bases short, with 9 bases between. The CDR3 loop reads CASSPQGTTNYGYTF. The DNA of the CDR3 is TGTGCCAGCTCACCACAGGGGACAACTAACTATGGCTACACCTTC.

The rearrangement joins TRBV5-1 to TRBJ2-3, with 12 bases that match TRBD2. V was clipped by 9 bases and J by 5 bases; unmatched bases: 7. The CDR3 loop spans 14 amino acids. Germline values: CDR1 SGHRS, CDR2 YFSETQ. The CDR3 protein is CATSTSGGEDTQYF. Written as DNA, the CDR3 is TGCGCCACCTCGACTAGCGGGGGTGAAGATACGCAGTATTTT. The whole variable domain, remainder taken from reference TRBV5-1 and TRBJ2-3, is KAGVTQTPRYLIKTRGQQVTLSCSPISGHRSVSWYQQTPGQGLQFLFEYFSETQRNKGNFPGRFSGRQFSNSRSEMNVSTLELGDSALYLCATSTSGGEDTQYFGPGTRLTVL.